This TCR beta chain was profiled in a study of PD-1 blockade in classical Hodgkin lymphoma. Sample time point: cycle 4 day 1 (C4D1), after five to seven weeks of nivolumab. The patients all showed relapse after autologous stem cell transplantation, while their brentuximab vedotin exposure varied. Using magnetic negative selection, the CD4+ T cells were separated out of thawed PBMCs. The best responses consisted of complete response, partial response or progressive disease. Generated by immunoSEQ multiplex PCR, the TCRdb table keeps only in-frame clones and is missing some. Of around 31,000 clones listed, about 81% are singletons. Whole-study findings and limits: TCR diversity rose significantly by C4D1 in CD4+ but not CD8+ cells. Complete responders had baseline diversity similar to newly diagnosed patients.

For this clone: Its antigen remains unidentified.

The sequencing used CD4+ T cells from blood, collected before the fourth cycle of nivolumab. The receptor was isolated from a human donor with classical Hodgkin lymphoma.

Here the CDR3 reads CASSRSGSGWSYEQYF. DNA of the CDR3: TGTGCCAGCAGCCGTAGTGGCTCAGGGTGGTCCTACGAGCAGTACTTC. V is TRBV7-2 and J is TRBJ2-7, with D maybe TRBD1 (5 bases). Deletions cut 5 bases from V and 1 base from J, with 18 bases between. Germline assignment: CDR1 SGHTA and CDR2 FQGNSA. The CDR3 runs 16 residues.